This T cell receptor beta chain was found in a study of T cell repertoires in cytomegalovirus infection. Broader study findings: Frequencies of public TCR beta families were cumulated, and this identified carriers of CMV plus the relevant HLA. Dominant in the ex vivo response were TCR beta clonotypes restricted by HLA-C and specific for CMV.

Regarding this clonotype: Its antigen is not identified.

Germline CDR1 is KGHSH and CDR2 is LQKENI. Trimming shortened V by 10 bases and J by 6 bases, and 4 bases separated the two germline ends. The CDR3 consists of 9 residues. MiXCR, run by TCRdb on the reads, gives a single entry per CDR3 protein. The sample lists some 920,000 distinct CDR3 sequences, around a third occurring once. The sequence was obtained from a human donor in good health (CMV status not recorded). Some clones in this sample may be carry-over from other donors' samples. The sequencing here drew on cultured CD8+ T cells from PBMCs, taken from culture after CMV antigen stimulation. The chain employs TRBV18 and TRBJ2-1, with D unclear. DNA for the CDR3: TGTGCCATCCCCAATGAGCAGTTCTTC. Translated: CAIPNEQFF. Supplemented by reference TRBV18 and TRBJ2-1, the full variable domain reads NAGVMQNPRHLVRRRGQEARLRCSPMKGHSHVYWYRQLPEEGLKFMVYLQKENIIDESGMPKERFSAEFPKEGPSILRIQQVVRGDSAAYFCAIPNEQFFGPGTRLTVL.